The 7 T cell receptor beta chains below all came from one sample that was sequenced in a study of T cell responses to AZD1222 COVID-19 vaccine. Profiled with immunoSEQ multiplex PCR; TCRdb holds only in-frame clones, not every one. The table has about 56,000 clones, around nine tenths seen once; the top ten hold about 15%. Sequenced here: peripheral blood, sampled on day 0 of AZD1222 vaccination. These receptors were collected from an adult in good health.

This chain uses TRBV5-6 with TRBJ1-5, with D perhaps matching TRBD1 (6 bases). V was cut by 4 bases and J by 4 bases, with 12 bases left in between. Germline-derived CDR1 and CDR2 are SGHDT and YYEEEE. The CDR3 extends over 14 amino acids. Written as DNA, the CDR3 is TGTGCCAGCAGCCGGGACAACCTAAATCAGCCCCAGCATTTT. It specifies CASSRDNLNQPQHF.

The chain is built from TRBV27 and TRBJ2-7, with 7 bases fitting TRBD1. V was pared by 4 bases and J by 5 bases, with 14 bases of the junction left unmatched. Germline CDR1 is MNHEY and CDR2 is SMNVEV (reference sequence). CDR3 length equals 16 residues. The CDR3 DNA reads as TGTGCCAGCAGTTCAGTGGGGGCCAGGGGGTCCCACGAGCAGTACTTC. Amino acid sequence: CASSSVGARGSHEQYF.

J is TRBJ1-5 and V is TRBV21-1. TRBV21-1 is assigned pseudogene status. CDR3 length: 15 residues. The chain's CDR3 is CASSTEQPWSQPQHF. The DNA of the CDR3 is TGTGCCAGCAGCACCGAACAACCCTGGAGTCAGCCCCAGCATTTT.

This CDR3 reads CASSRLAGLSDTQYF. The CDR3 nucleotides are TGTGCCAGTAGTCGCCTAGCGGGATTGTCAGATACGCAGTATTTT. This chain joins TRBV19 and TRBJ2-3; TRBD2 matches 9 bases. V trimming: 5 bases; J trimming: 4 bases; junction bases outside the gene matches: 7. The CDR3 is made up of 15 amino acids. Looked up from germline, CDR1 is LNHDA and CDR2 is SQIVND (reference sequence).

The rearrangement joins TRBV6-5 to TRBJ1-2; D is ambiguous. This CDR3 region has 13 residues. The V end lost 7 bases, the J end lost 7 bases, and 16 bases lay between the germline ends. Germline V gives CDR1 MNHEY, CDR2 SVGAGI. The CDR3 reads CASTNPTNGGYTF. CDR3 in DNA: TGTGCCAGCACCAACCCCACTAACGGTGGCTACACCTTC.

This sequence joins TRBV7-8 and TRBJ2-5; possible D gene TRBD1, 8 bases. The CDR3 runs to 15 residues. Trimming removed 5 bases at V and 2 bases at J, with 15 bases between. The germline CDR1 and CDR2 sequences are SGHVS and FQNEAQ. CDR3 DNA: TGTGCCAGCAGCAAAGACAGGGGAGGGCAAGAGACCCAGTACTTC. Translation: CASSKDRGGQETQYF.

The genes are TRBV18 and TRBJ2-1, with 7 bases aligning to TRBD2. The CDR3 extends over 15 amino acids. V dropped 3 bases and J dropped 6; count of bases not matched to a gene: 8. Germline V gene lookup returns CDR1 KGHSH and CDR2 LQKENI. This CDR3 reads CASSPGAGNGNEQFF. In DNA form, the CDR3 reads TGTGCCAGCTCACCGGGAGCGGGGAACGGCAATGAGCAGTTCTTC. Supplemented by reference TRBV18 and TRBJ2-1, the full variable domain reads NAGVMQNPRHLVRRRGQEARLRCSPMKGHSHVYWYRQLPEEGLKFMVYLQKENIIDESGMPKERFSAEFPKEGPSILRIQQVVRGDSAAYFCASSPGAGNGNEQFFGPGTRLTVL.